This T cell receptor beta chain was obtained from a study of cytomegalovirus exposure and HLA in healthy donors. The CDR3 covers 14 residues. V shed 8 bases, J shed 4 bases, and the junction held 4 bases outside the gene matches. Per the germline V gene, CDR1 is MNHEY and CDR2 is SMNVEV (reference sequence). This clone appeared once. Its antigen remains unknown. Findings of the study overall: In a later analysis, first-cohort TCR clusters were found to tend to co-occur in the 120 or so validation repertoires.

Profiled with immunoSEQ multiplex PCR; TCRdb holds only in-frame clones, not every one. The sample yields about 400,000 clones, just over 85% seen once. The receptor was isolated from a woman younger than 30 in good health and CMV-seronegative. The sequencing input was PBMCs. V and J are TRBV27 and TRBJ2-2, with 10 nucleotides matching TRBD1. The CDR3 nucleotides are TGTGCCAGCCAACGGACAGGGGGCACCGGGGAGCTGTTTTTT. It specifies CASQRTGGTGELFF.